This TCR beta chain was obtained from a study of blood T cell repertoires in COVID-19. Study in general: PBMCs, B-cell-depleted T cells, or T cells were the source of the cDNA or gDNA that made up the material.

Germline lookup yields CDR1 SEHNR and CDR2 FQNEAQ (reference sequence). The V segment lost 5 bases and the J segment 7 bases; nucleotides outside the gene matches: 10. CDR3 size: 14 residues. Original processing methods: Amplification from reference gene primers served as the basis for estimated nucleated cell counts. Using immunoSEQ multiplex PCR, the repertoire was profiled, and TCRdb retains in-frame clones only, with some absent. V and J calls and clone size are given by that table; D and trimming were obtained from the DNA. The sample holds 150,000 to 200,000 clones; approximately 88% are singletons and the top ten take 10% to 15%.

The sequencing input was PBMCs or T cells enriched from blood (not recorded which). The genes are TRBV7-9 and TRBJ1-2; 7 bases fit TRBD1. This clonotype was obtained from a woman in her fifties or sixties who had recovered from COVID-19. The CDR3 DNA reads TGTGCCAGCAGCGTCCGTCAGGGGGAGCGTGGCTACACCTTC. Translating gives CASSVRQGERGYTF.